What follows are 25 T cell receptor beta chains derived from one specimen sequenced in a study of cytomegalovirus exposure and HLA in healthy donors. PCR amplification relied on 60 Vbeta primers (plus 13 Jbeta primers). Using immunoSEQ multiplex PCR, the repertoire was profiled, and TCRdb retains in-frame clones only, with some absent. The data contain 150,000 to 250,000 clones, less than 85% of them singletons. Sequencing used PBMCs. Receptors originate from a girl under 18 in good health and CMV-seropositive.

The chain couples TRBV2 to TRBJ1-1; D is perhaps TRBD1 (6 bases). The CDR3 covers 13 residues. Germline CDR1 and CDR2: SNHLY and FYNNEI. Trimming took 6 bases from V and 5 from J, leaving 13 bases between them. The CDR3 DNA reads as TGTGCCAGCAGGGGTGCGGGGGCAACTGAAGCTTTCTTT. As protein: CASRGAGATEAFF.

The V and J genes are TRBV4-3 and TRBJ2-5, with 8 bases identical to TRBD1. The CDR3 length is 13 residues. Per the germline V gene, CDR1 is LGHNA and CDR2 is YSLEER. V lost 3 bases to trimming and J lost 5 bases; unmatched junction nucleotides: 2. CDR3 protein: CASSQDRVETQYF. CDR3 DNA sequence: TGCGCCAGCAGCCAGGACAGGGTTGAGACCCAGTACTTC.

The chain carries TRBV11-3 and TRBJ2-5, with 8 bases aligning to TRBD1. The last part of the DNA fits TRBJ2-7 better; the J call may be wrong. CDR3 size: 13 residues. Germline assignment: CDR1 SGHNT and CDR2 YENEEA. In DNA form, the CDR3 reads TGTGCCAGCAGCGCCCCGGGACAGGACGAGCAGTACTTC. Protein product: CASSAPGQDEQYF.

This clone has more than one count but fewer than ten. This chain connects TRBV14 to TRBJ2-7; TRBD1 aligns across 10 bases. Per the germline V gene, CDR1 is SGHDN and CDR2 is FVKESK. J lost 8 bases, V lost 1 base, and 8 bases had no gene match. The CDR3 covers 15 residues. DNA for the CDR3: TGTGCCAGCAGCCAAGCCGGGACAGGGGTAGTAAAGCAGTACTTC. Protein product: CASSQAGTGVVKQYF.

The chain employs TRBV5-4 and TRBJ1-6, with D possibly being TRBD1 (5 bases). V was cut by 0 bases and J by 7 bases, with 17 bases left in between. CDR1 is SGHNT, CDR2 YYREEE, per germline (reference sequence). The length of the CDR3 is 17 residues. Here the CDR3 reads CASSLVTRTRGNSPLHF. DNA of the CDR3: TGTGCCAGCAGCTTGGTAACCCGGACTCGGGGGAATTCACCCCTCCACTTT.

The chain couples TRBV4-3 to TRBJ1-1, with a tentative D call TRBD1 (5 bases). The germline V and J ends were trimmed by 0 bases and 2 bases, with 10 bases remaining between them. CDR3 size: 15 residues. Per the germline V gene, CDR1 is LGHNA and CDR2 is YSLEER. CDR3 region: CASSQDQGLNTEAFF. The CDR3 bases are TGCGCCAGCAGCCAAGATCAGGGCCTCAACACTGAAGCTTTCTTT.

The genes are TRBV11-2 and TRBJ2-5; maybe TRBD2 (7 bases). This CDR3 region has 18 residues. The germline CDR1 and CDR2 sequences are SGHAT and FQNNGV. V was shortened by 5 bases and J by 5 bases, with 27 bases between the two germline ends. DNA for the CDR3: TGTGCCAGCAGCCTTCCGGAGATGGGGGGGGCCCCCCGGGAGACCCAGTACTTC. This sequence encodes CASSLPEMGGAPRETQYF.

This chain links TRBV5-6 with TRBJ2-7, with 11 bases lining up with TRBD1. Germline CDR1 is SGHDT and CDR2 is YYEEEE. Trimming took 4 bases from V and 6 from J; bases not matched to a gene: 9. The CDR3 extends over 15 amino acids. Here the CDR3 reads CASSTAGTGGSEQYF. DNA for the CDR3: TGTGCCAGCAGCACGGCCGGGACAGGGGGGTCCGAGCAGTACTTC.

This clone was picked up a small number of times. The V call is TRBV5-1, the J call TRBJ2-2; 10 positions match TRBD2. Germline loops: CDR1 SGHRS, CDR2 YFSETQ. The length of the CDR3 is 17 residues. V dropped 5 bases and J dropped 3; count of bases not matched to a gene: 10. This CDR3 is CASRLGPSGGYTGELFF. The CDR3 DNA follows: TGCGCCAGCAGGTTAGGTCCTAGCGGGGGCTACACCGGGGAGCTGTTTTTT.

CDR3 coding DNA: TGTGCCAGCAGCGGTGGAGGGAAGCAGTTCTTC. It encodes CASSGGGKQFF. The chain couples TRBV6-5 to TRBJ2-1, with a weak D call TRBD2 (6 bases). The CDR3 consists of 11 residues. The germline V gene has CDR1 MNHEY and CDR2 SVGAGI. V lost 6 bases and J lost 11, with 11 bases in between.

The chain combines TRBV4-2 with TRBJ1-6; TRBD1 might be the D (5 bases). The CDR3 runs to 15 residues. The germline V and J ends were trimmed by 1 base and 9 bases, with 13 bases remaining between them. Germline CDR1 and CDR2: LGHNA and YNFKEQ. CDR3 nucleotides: TGTGCCAGCAGCCAAGCCCCGGGGGGGGTTTCACCCCTCCACTTT. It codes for CASSQAPGGVSPLHF.

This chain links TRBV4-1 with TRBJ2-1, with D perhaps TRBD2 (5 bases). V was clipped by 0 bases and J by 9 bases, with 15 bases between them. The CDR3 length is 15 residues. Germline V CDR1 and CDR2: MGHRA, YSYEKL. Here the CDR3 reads CASSQEKRGKPEQFF. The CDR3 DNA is TGCGCCAGCAGCCAAGAAAAGAGAGGGAAACCTGAGCAGTTCTTC.

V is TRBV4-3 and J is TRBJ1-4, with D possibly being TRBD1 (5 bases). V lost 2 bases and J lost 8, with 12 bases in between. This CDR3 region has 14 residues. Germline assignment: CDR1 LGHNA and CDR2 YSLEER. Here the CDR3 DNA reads TGCGCCAGCAGCCAAACGGGGGTGGGGGAAAAACTGTTTTTT. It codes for CASSQTGVGEKLFF.

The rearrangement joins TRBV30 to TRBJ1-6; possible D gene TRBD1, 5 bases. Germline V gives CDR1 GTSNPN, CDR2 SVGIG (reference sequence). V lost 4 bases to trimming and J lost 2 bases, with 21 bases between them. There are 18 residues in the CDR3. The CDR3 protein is CAWTKDQGARAYNSPLHF. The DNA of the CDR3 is TGTGCCTGGACCAAAGATCAGGGCGCCAGGGCCTATAATTCACCCCTCCACTTT. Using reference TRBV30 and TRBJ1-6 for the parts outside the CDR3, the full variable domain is SQTIHQWPATLVQPVGSPLSLECTVEGTSNPNLYWYRQAAGRGLQLLFYSVGIGQISSEVPQNLSASRPQDRQFILSSKKLLLSDSGFYLCAWTKDQGARAYNSPLHFGNGTRLTVT.

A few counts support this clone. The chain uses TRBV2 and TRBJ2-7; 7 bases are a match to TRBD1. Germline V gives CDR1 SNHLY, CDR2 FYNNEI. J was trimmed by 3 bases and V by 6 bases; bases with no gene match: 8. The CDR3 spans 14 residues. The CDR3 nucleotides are TGTGCCAGCAGACCGGGACAGTGGCTCTACGAGCAGTACTTC. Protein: CASRPGQWLYEQYF.

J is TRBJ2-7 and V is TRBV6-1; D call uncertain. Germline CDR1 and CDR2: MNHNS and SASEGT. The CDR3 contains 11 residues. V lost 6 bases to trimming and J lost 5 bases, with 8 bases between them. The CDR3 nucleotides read TGTGCCAGCAGAATACAGCACGAGCAGTACTTC. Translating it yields CASRIQHEQYF.

The CDR3 sequence is CASSLDSGTSRETQYF. For the CDR3, the DNA is TGTGCCAGCAGCTTAGACTCCGGGACTAGCCGTGAGACCCAGTACTTC. This sequence joins TRBV7-2 and TRBJ2-5; 9 positions agree with TRBD2. The CDR3 length is 16 residues. V trimming: 1 base; J trimming: 5 bases; junction bases outside the gene matches: 8. Germline V lookup: CDR1 SGHTA, CDR2 FQGNSA.

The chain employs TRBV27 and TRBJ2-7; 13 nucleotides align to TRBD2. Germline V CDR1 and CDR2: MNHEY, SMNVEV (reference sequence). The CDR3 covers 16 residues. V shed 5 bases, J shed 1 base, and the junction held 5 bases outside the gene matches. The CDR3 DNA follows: TGTGCCAGCAGTGGAGCGGGACTAGCGGGGTCCTACGAGCAGTACTTC. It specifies CASSGAGLAGSYEQYF.

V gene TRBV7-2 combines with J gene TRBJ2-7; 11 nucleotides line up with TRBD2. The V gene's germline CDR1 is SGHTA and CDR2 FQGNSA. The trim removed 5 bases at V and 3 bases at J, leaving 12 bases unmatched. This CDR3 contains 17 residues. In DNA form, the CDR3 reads TGTGCCAGCAGCGACTCACGACTAGCGGGGTCCGGCTACGAGCAGTACTTC. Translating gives CASSDSRLAGSGYEQYF.

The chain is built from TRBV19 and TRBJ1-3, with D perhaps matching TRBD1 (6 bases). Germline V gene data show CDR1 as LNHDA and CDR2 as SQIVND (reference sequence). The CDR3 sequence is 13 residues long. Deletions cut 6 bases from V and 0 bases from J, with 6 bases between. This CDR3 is CASRTGSGNTIYF. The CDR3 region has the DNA TGTGCCAGTAGGACAGGCTCTGGAAACACCATATATTTT.

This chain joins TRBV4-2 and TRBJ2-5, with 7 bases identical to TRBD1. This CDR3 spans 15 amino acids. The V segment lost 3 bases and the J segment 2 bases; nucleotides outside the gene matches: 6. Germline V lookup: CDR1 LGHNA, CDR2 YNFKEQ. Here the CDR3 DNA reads TGTGCCAGCAGCCAGGACGGACAGGCGCAAGAGACCCAGTACTTC. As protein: CASSQDGQAQETQYF.

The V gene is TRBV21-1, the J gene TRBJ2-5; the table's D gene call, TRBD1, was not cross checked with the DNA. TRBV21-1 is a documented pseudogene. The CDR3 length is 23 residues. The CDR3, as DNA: TGTGCCAGCAGCAAAGTAGGGTTACGTTCGGGGGACAGGGATATATCTATTAGAGAGACCCAGTACTTC. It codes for CASSKVGLRSGDRDISIRETQYF.

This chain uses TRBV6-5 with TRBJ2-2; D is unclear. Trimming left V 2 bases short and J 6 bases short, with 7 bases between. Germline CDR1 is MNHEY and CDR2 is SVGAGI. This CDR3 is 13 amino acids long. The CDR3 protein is CASSYRSSGELFF. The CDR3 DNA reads TGTGCCAGCAGTTACCGGAGTTCCGGGGAGCTGTTTTTT.

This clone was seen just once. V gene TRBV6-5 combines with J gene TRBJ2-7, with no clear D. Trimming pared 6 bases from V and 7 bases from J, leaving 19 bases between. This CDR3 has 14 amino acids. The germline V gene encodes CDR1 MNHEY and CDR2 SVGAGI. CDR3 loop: CASRPPGNRREQYF. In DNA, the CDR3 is TGTGCCAGCAGACCCCCAGGTAATAGAAGGGAGCAGTACTTC.

CDR3 residues: CASSLWQGGYGYTF. The DNA for the CDR3 is TGTGCCAGCAGTTTATGGCAGGGGGGTTATGGCTACACCTTC. The chain employs TRBV28 and TRBJ1-2, with TRBD1 identical over 7 bases. CDR1 is MDHEN, CDR2 SYDVKM, per germline. The J segment lost 5 bases and the V segment lost 0 bases, leaving 3 bases of the junction unmatched. This CDR3 is 14 amino acids long.